Shown below are 6 T cell receptor beta chains from a single sample sequenced in a study of blood T cell repertoires in COVID-19. Profiled with immunoSEQ multiplex PCR; TCRdb holds only in-frame clones, not every one. The sample consists of 150,000 to 200,000 clones, more than 75% of them appearing once. Sequencing was done on a sample of peripheral blood. The receptors derive from a man aged 35 to 55 with active or convalescent COVID-19.

The chain couples TRBV5-8 to TRBJ2-7; a possible D gene is TRBD1 (5 bases). Trimming removed 2 bases at V and 3 bases at J, with 15 bases between. This CDR3 is 15 amino acids long. Germline V gene sequence: CDR1 SGHTS, CDR2 YDEGEE. The CDR3 loop reads CASSLQTANHYEQYF. The CDR3 DNA sequence: TGTGCCAGCAGCTTACAGACAGCTAACCACTACGAGCAGTACTTC.

The J gene is TRBJ1-5, the V gene TRBV29-1, with D uncertain. V lost 5 bases, J lost 0 bases, and 8 bases lay in between. CDR1 and CDR2 (germline): SQVTM, ANQGSEA. The length of the CDR3 is 13 residues. In DNA form, the CDR3 reads TGCAGCGTTTCCAGAAATAGCAATCAGCCCCAGCATTTT. Its translation is CSVSRNSNQPQHF.

The CDR3 loop reads CASSQGQDNEQFF. The CDR3 nucleotides read TGTGCCAGCTCACAGGGACAGGACAATGAGCAGTTCTTC. The chain couples TRBV18 to TRBJ2-1; 8 nucleotides match TRBD1. CDR1 is KGHSH, CDR2 LQKENI, per germline. V lost 4 bases and J lost 5; bases outside the gene matches: 1. The CDR3 spans 13 residues.

This clone was observed a single time. V gene TRBV7-2 combines with J gene TRBJ1-3; D remains ambiguous. CDR3 length equals 15 residues. Trimming pared 3 bases from V and 4 bases from J, leaving 13 bases between. CDR1 SGHTA and CDR2 FQGNSA come from the germline V gene. Here the CDR3 reads CASSFPPTEGNTIYF. The CDR3 nucleotides read TGTGCCAGCAGCTTCCCCCCAACAGAAGGAAACACCATATATTTT.

J is TRBJ1-2 and V is TRBV11-2; D perhaps matches TRBD1 (5 bases). The CDR3 runs to 14 residues. Germline CDR1 SGHAT, CDR2 FQNNGV. Trimming took 0 bases from V and 8 from J, leaving 13 bases between them. The CDR3 protein is CASSLEEGSGGYTF. In DNA, the CDR3 is TGTGCCAGCAGCTTAGAGGAGGGGTCGGGCGGCTACACCTTC.

This rearrangement joins TRBV5-4 to TRBJ2-3; 9 nucleotides align to TRBD2. Unmatched junction bases numbered 5, after V lost 0 bases and J lost 0 bases. Germline V gene sequence: CDR1 SGHNT, CDR2 YYREEE (reference sequence). The CDR3 sequence is 17 residues long. For the CDR3, the DNA is TGTGCCAGCAGCTTGGCGTCTAGCGGGGCTAGCACAGATACGCAGTATTTT. Protein: CASSLASSGASTDTQYF.